These 25 T cell receptor beta chains originate from one sample sequenced in a study of CD8 T cells in ankylosing spondylitis. TCRdb re-called the 5' RACE reads through MiXCR, storing one row per CDR3 protein. The data show 200,000 to 300,000 distinct CDR3 sequences, about 10% seen once. Sequenced sample: blood, either unsorted or a sorted T cell fraction (not recorded which). The source of these receptors is a male donor with ankylosing spondylitis or in good health (not recorded which).

The sample holds many counts of this clonotype. The chain is built from TRBV29-1 and TRBJ1-1; 9 nucleotides line up with TRBD1. This CDR3 contains 14 residues. Germline loops: CDR1 SQVTM, CDR2 ANQGSEA. Trimming took 5 bases from V and 4 from J; bases not matched to a gene: 8. DNA for the CDR3: TGCAGCGTTCCGGGACAGGGAGGGGGCACTGAAGCTTTCTTT. The encoded protein is CSVPGQGGGTEAFF.

This clonotype has a count of ten or more. The chain recombines TRBV11-1 with TRBJ2-3; 8 bases fit TRBD2. The CDR3 has 16 residues. The J segment lost 1 base and the V segment lost 1 base, leaving 4 bases of the junction unmatched. In germline, CDR1 is SGHAT, CDR2 FQDESV (reference sequence). The CDR3 DNA reads as TGTGCCAGCAGCTTAGGTCTGACTAGCGGCACAGATACGCAGTATTTT. Protein sequence: CASSLGLTSGTDTQYF.

This clonotype was recorded many times. This chain's CDR3 is CASRRDTTDTQYF. The CDR3 DNA is TGTGCCAGCAGAAGGGACACCACAGATACGCAGTATTTT. The chain is built from TRBV6-6 and TRBJ2-3; D is possibly TRBD1 (6 bases). This CDR3 has 13 amino acids. Trimming shortened V by 6 bases and J by 2 bases, and 9 bases separated the two germline ends. Germline-derived CDR1 and CDR2 are MNHNY and SVGAGI (reference sequence).

The V and J genes are TRBV14 and TRBJ2-5; TRBD2 agrees at 9 bases. The germline gives CDR1 SGHDN, CDR2 FVKESK. V gave up 4 bases and J gave up 0 bases; unmatched junction bases: 3. This CDR3 contains 15 residues. The CDR3 DNA reads TGTGCCAGCAGCCGACTAGCGGAATACCAAGAGACCCAGTACTTC. Translation gives CASSRLAEYQETQYF.

This clonotype was counted at least ten times. The rearrangement joins TRBV19 to TRBJ1-5, with 10 bases fitting TRBD1. The CDR3 sequence is 18 residues long. Unmatched junction bases numbered 9, after V lost 4 bases and J lost 0 bases. Per the germline V gene, CDR1 is LNHDA and CDR2 is SQIVND (reference sequence). The CDR3 here is CASSNRDRGLDSNQPQHF. In DNA, the CDR3 is TGTGCCAGTAGTAACCGGGACAGGGGCCTTGATAGCAATCAGCCCCAGCATTTT.

This clonotype appeared many times. V and J are TRBV11-2 and TRBJ2-3, with 12 bases identical to TRBD1. The germline CDR1 and CDR2 sequences are SGHAT and FQNNGV. V was clipped by 3 bases and J by 7 bases; unmatched bases: 11. This CDR3 spans 17 amino acids. The CDR3 reads CASSFPPPGQGAHTQYF. In DNA, the CDR3 is TGTGCCAGCAGCTTCCCCCCACCGGGACAGGGGGCACATACGCAGTATTTT.

The CDR3 DNA reads TGTGCCAGCAGCCTCCTCGATGATACGCAGTATTTT. Amino acid sequence: CASSLLDDTQYF. The chain uses TRBV7-2 and TRBJ2-3, with no clear D. The CDR3 runs to 12 residues. The germline CDR1 and CDR2 sequences are SGHTA and FQGNSA. V dropped 5 bases and J dropped 6 bases, with 9 bases sitting between them.

This clonotype came up many times. V is TRBV12-3 or TRBV12-4 and J is TRBJ2-7; D possibly corresponds to TRBD1 (6 bases). This CDR3 region has 11 residues. V lost 6 bases and J 10 bases, leaving 13 bases between the germline ends. The CDR3 DNA sequence: TGTGCCAGCAGCAAAACAGGGTTTCAGTACTTC. It translates to CASSKTGFQYF.

The chain carries TRBV12-5 and TRBJ2-7; 8 bases are shared with TRBD1. Trimming cost V 0 bases and J 1 base; bases outside gene matches: 8. Germline V gene sequence: CDR1 LGHNT, CDR2 FRNRAP. The CDR3 covers 17 residues. The CDR3 DNA reads as TGTGCTAGTGGTTTGGTCCTATCCGGGACAGGTTCCTACGAGCAGTACTTC. Translated, it gives CASGLVLSGTGSYEQYF.

This clonotype was counted ten times or more. V gene TRBV20-1 combines with J gene TRBJ1-5; no clear D. The CDR3 runs 15 residues. Trimming removed 0 bases at V and 4 bases at J, with 13 bases between. Germline loops: CDR1 DFQATT, CDR2 SNEGSKA (reference sequence). The CDR3 reads CSARDQRQSNQPQHF. The CDR3 DNA sequence: TGCAGTGCTAGAGATCAGAGACAATCGAATCAGCCCCAGCATTTT.

This clonotype appeared a few times. This chain uses TRBV19 with TRBJ2-2, with TRBD1 matching 10 bases. Germline CDR1 LNHDA, CDR2 SQIVND (reference sequence). CDR3 length: 15 amino acids. V gave up 5 bases and J gave up 5 bases; unmatched junction bases: 5. CDR3 nucleotides: TGTGCCAGTAGTGACAGGGGGCCGGGGACCGGGGAGCTGTTTTTT. Protein sequence: CASSDRGPGTGELFF.

In its sample, this clonotype was seen many times. The chain is built from TRBV3-1 and TRBJ1-1; D may be TRBD1 (5 bases). V was cut by 4 bases and J by 0 bases, with 21 bases left in between. Germline CDR1 LGHDT, CDR2 YNNKEL (reference sequence). The CDR3 loop spans 18 amino acids. The CDR3 loop is CASSPNFGVGGMNTEAFF. Written as DNA, the CDR3 is TGTGCCAGCAGCCCAAATTTCGGGGTCGGGGGGATGAACACTGAAGCTTTCTTT.

This clonotype came up a few times. This chain links TRBV5-6 with TRBJ2-3; 15 positions agree with TRBD2. V shed 2 bases, J shed 4 bases, and the junction held 8 bases outside the gene matches. Germline V gene sequence: CDR1 SGHDT, CDR2 YYEEEE. The CDR3 loop spans 18 amino acids. Here the CDR3 DNA reads TGTGCCAGCAGCTTTGGACTAGCGGGAGGGCCGTTACCAGATACGCAGTATTTT. It encodes CASSFGLAGGPLPDTQYF.

This clonotype was counted between two and nine times. J is TRBJ2-5 and V is TRBV4-1; no clear D. This CDR3 region has 15 residues. The V gene's germline CDR1 is MGHRA and CDR2 YSYEKL. V lost 1 base, J lost 7 bases, and 16 bases lay in between. CDR3 DNA sequence: TGCGCCAGCAGCCAAGCGATGGTAGTCCGAGGGACCCAGTACTTC. This codes for CASSQAMVVRGTQYF.

This clonotype was seen repeatedly, ten times or more. This sequence joins TRBV6-5 and TRBJ1-2; D ambiguous. The V end lost 7 bases, the J end lost 7 bases, and 19 bases lay between the germline ends. CDR3 length equals 14 residues. Germline lookup yields CDR1 MNHEY and CDR2 SVGAGI. Written as DNA, the CDR3 is TGTGCCAGCACTTTAGGTGTAGGGTCGGCTGGCTACACCTTC. Amino acids: CASTLGVGSAGYTF.

To note about this clonotype: A read error may explain this, as a much larger clone is one base away. This chain joins TRBV25-1 and TRBJ1-1; D might be TRBD1 (6 bases). V lost 6 bases and J 4 bases, leaving 18 bases between the germline ends. The CDR3 covers 15 residues. The germline V gene has CDR1 MGHDK and CDR2 SYGVNS. The CDR3 region has the DNA TGTGCCAGCAGCCTTACCACAGGGTCGGGCACTGAAGCTTTCTTT. Translated, it gives CASSLTTGSGTEAFF.

This clonotype was detected many times. The chain uses TRBV10-3 and TRBJ2-7; TRBD1 might be the D (8 bases). Between the trimmed V and J ends, which lost 7 bases and 4 bases, there was a span of 20 bases. The CDR3 extends over 15 amino acids. Germline V lookup: CDR1 ENHRY, CDR2 SYGVKD. The CDR3 DNA reads as TGTGCCATCACGAGGTCTCAACAGGGGGGGTACGAGCAGTACTTC. This codes for CAITRSQQGGYEQYF.

Many counts were recorded for this clonotype. The V gene is TRBV6-1, the J gene TRBJ1-2; possibly TRBD1 for D (6 bases). This CDR3 is built from 13 residues. Trimming took off 5 bases at V and 1 base at J, with 8 bases between the two ends. The germline gives CDR1 MNHNS, CDR2 SASEGT. CDR3 sequence reads: CASSRGGNYGYTF. The DNA of the CDR3 is TGTGCCAGCAGTCGAGGGGGTAACTATGGCTACACCTTC.

This clonotype was seen at least ten times. This chain connects TRBV27 to TRBJ2-3; TRBD2 matches 9 bases. The germline gives CDR1 MNHEY, CDR2 SMNVEV (reference sequence). After removal of 8 bases from V and 1 base from J, the junction contained 10 bases not matched to a gene. CDR3 length equals 16 residues. The DNA for the CDR3 is TGTGCCAGCGGAAATCCTTGGACTAGCGGCACAGATACGCAGTATTTT. It codes for CASGNPWTSGTDTQYF.

The chain recombines TRBV4-2 with TRBJ1-1; D is uncertain. CDR3 length equals 14 residues. Germline V lookup: CDR1 LGHNA, CDR2 YNFKEQ. The V end was cut by 7 bases, the J end by 0 bases, with 12 bases between. CDR3 coding DNA: TGTGCCAGCAACATATACGGACTGAACACTGAAGCTTTCTTT. It is translated as CASNIYGLNTEAFF.

On this clonotype itself: At one end the junction does not follow the germline gene, possibly because of a read error. The V call is TRBV2, the J call TRBJ1-4; tentatively, D is TRBD1 (6 bases). There are 12 residues in the CDR3. Germline-derived CDR1 and CDR2 are SNHLY and FYNNEI. Here the CDR3 reads CANSEQWGLKYF. In DNA, the CDR3 is TGTGCCAACAGTGAGCAGTGGGGGCTGAAGTATTTT.

This clonotype was counted at least ten times. The rearrangement uses TRBV7-6 and TRBJ2-3; 9 bases match TRBD1. V was pared by 5 bases and J by 6 bases, with 6 bases of the junction left unmatched. CDR3 length equals 14 residues. In germline, CDR1 is SGHVS, CDR2 FNYEAQ. In DNA, the CDR3 is TGTGCCAGCAGCCTAACAGGGGGCGCGGATACGCAGTATTTT. Its translation: CASSLTGGADTQYF.

This clonotype was observed at least ten times. The rearrangement uses TRBV5-1 and TRBJ2-7; possible D gene TRBD2, 8 bases. CDR1 and CDR2 (germline): SGHRS, YFSETQ. Trimming took off 4 bases at V and 2 bases at J, with 13 bases between the two ends. The CDR3 has 14 amino acids. CDR3 in DNA: TGCGCCAGCAGCCGGGAGGGACAGACCTACGAGCAGTACTTC. This gives the protein CASSREGQTYEQYF.

This clonotype was counted many times. V and J are TRBV20-1 and TRBJ2-1; 7 nucleotides agree with TRBD2. The CDR3 loop spans 15 amino acids. The junction had 7 bases not matched to a gene; V was cut back by 3 bases and J by 2 bases. CDR1 is DFQATT and CDR2 is SNEGSKA in the germline V gene (reference sequence). The DNA for the CDR3 is TGCAGTGCTAGGGGCATCGGGACTACCTACAATGAGCAGTTCTTC. This encodes CSARGIGTTYNEQFF.

In this sample, this clonotype turned up many times. The V gene is TRBV27, the J gene TRBJ1-5, with 7 bases that match TRBD1. Germline CDR1 is MNHEY and CDR2 is SMNVEV (reference sequence). Losses at the gene ends were 5 bases for V and 5 bases for J; bases not matched to a gene: 6. The CDR3 contains 14 residues. CDR3 nucleotides: TGTGCCAGCAGTCCTGGGACAGCCGATCAGCCCCAGCATTTT. The encoded protein is CASSPGTADQPQHF.